Here is one T cell receptor beta chain with its context. The antigen this receptor binds is unknown. No much larger clone exists at a distance of one base, and base qualities are not known. This specimen comes from a study of blood T cell repertoires in COVID-19 (dated by TCRdb to 2019 to 2021). As for the study more broadly: The collaborator samples originated in the United States, Italy and Spain and spanned the acute and convalescent phases of COVID-19. Where available, HLA class I and class II types were obtained from metadata supplied by the sample provider rather than from assay-based typing. A de-identified subject ID, COVID-19 status, age in years and sex were almost always included in the sample metadata. The repertoires were made available in a free public database intended to serve as a resource for research on the immune response to SARS-CoV-2. Samples came from the ongoing ImmuneRACE study (first 160 participants) plus 1,254 subjects from 6 global collaborators. The material from the prospective study consisted of cDNA or gDNA derived from T cells, B-cell-depleted T cells, or PBMCs. Deeply sampled blood TCRbeta repertoires from subjects exposed to, actively infected with, or recovered from COVID-19 were included in the dataset. General conclusions and limits of the study: Clinical and demographic metadata were provided uncurated, with the amount varying by source and participant.

The immunoSEQ Assay, a bias-controlled multiplex PCR, was used to amplify TCRbeta CDR3 regions from genomic DNA. On the authors' methods: Nucleated cell counts per sample were estimated from amplification of reference gene primers within the assay. To quantify the absolute abundance of each unique TCRbeta CDR3 rearrangement, sequence reads were collapsed and filtered. For each sample, productive Simpson clonality was calculated by taking the square root of Simpson's diversity index across productive rearrangements. TCRdb mirrors the immuneACCESS table, restricted to in-frame sequences. Some clones are absent from its copies; in checked studies, under half trace to an unresolved V gene, and the reason for the others is unknown. V and J calls and clone size are those listed in that table; D and trimming were worked out from the DNA. The sample table shows about 30,000 clones, and 91% are seen once. Almost 10% of the sample is held by the ten biggest clonotypes.

The collaborating institutions used their own protocols to collect whole blood in K2EDTA tubes. For TCRbeta analysis, collaborators shipped samples as frozen whole blood, isolated PBMCs, or DNA extracted from either of those sample types. The sequenced sample was peripheral blood. The sequence came from a human donor with active COVID-19. The donor label of this sample is uncertain.

In nucleotide form, the sequence is TGCGCCAGCAGCATCGACAGCACCGGGGAGCTGTTTTTT. It specifies CASSIDSTGELFF. The sequence is built from TRBV5-1 and TRBJ2-2, and perhaps TRBD1 as D gene, on 5 matching bases. Per the germline V gene, SGHRS is the CDR1 and YFSETQ is the CDR2. The CDR3 sequence holds 13 residues, the cysteine and phenylalanine included. Of the read, only the CDR3 DNA is kept; its 39 bases are in frame from base 1. The junction carries 8 bases between V and J, which are trimmed by 4 bases and 4 bases respectively.